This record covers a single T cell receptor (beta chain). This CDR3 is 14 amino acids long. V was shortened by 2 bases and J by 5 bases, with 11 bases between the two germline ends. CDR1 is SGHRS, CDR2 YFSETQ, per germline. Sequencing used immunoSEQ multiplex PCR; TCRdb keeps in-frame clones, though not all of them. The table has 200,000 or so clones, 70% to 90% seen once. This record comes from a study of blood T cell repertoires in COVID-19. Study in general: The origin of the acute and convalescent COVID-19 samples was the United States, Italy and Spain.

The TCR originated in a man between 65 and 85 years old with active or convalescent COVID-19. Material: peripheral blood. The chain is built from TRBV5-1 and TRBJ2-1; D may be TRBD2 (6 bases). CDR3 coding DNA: TGCGCCAGCAGCTTCCTAGCGCTAGACAATGAGCAGTTCTTC. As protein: CASSFLALDNEQFF.